This T cell receptor (beta chain) was observed in a study of cytomegalovirus exposure and HLA in healthy donors. Study-wide results and limits: Reported findings show TCR beta sequences accurately forecast HLA-A and HLA-B alleles in most subjects. Clonal expansion, a later analysis showed, was greater in HLA-associated TCR beta chains than in equally common others. On later analysis, the bulk of CMV-associated TCR beta chains appeared to be HLA-restricted. The authors later linked a missense DCLRE1C variant to TCR beta V- and J-gene trimming.

V dropped 2 bases and J dropped 6 bases, with 11 bases sitting between them. The CDR3 has 13 residues. Germline V gives CDR1 SGHRS, CDR2 YFSETQ. About this clone: Antigen: not known.

The primer mix had 60 Vbeta and 13 Jbeta primers. Sequencing was performed with immunoSEQ multiplex PCR; in TCRdb, only in-frame clones are kept and a portion is missing. This table has about 89,000 clones, 75% to 80% appearing once. The sequence came from a man aged 25 to 45 in good health and CMV-seronegative. The chain links TRBV5-1 to TRBJ1-2, with a tentative D call TRBD1 (6 bases). The sequenced sample consisted of PBMCs. CDR3 sequence: CASSFRDIDGYTF. CDR3 DNA: TGCGCCAGCAGCTTTCGGGACATTGATGGCTACACCTTC.